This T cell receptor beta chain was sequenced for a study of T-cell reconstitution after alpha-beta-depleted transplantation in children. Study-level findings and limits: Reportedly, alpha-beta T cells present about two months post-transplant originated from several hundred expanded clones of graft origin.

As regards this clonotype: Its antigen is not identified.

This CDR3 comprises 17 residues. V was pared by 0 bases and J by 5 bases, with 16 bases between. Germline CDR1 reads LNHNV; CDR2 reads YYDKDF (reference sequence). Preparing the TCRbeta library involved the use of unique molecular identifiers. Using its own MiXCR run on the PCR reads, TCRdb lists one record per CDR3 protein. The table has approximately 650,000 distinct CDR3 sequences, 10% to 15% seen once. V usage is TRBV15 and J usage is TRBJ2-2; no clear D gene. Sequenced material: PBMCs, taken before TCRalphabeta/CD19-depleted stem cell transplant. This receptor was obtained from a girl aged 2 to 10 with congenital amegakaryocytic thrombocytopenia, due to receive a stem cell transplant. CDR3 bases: TGTGCCACCAGCAGAGATTTGGAAGGTGTTTGGACCGGGGAGCTGTTTTTT. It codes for CATSRDLEGVWTGELFF.